This is a list of T cell receptor beta chains from one sample in a study of T cell responses to AZD1222 COVID-19 vaccine. Some clones are missing from TCRdb's copy, which holds only in-frame ones; the method was immunoSEQ multiplex PCR. The sample holds 100,000 to 150,000 clones; 89% are singletons and the top ten take 1.5% to 1.7%. The sequencing here drew on peripheral blood, taken on day 0 of AZD1222 vaccination. The receptors derive from an adult in good health. CDR3s include the opening cysteine and the closing phenylalanine or tryptophan. The D gene is left open where the match is weak. Clone size is stated in some rows and not others, as once, few, many or a class when expanded.

clone_size: -; j_call: TRBJ2-7; d_call: -; v_call: TRBV7-9; cdr3_aa: CASSAEATYEQYF; cdr3_nt: TGTGCCAGCAGTGCAGAAGCTACCTACGAGCAGTACTTC
clone_size: -; j_call: TRBJ2-2; d_call: TRBD2; v_call: TRBV24-1; cdr3_aa: CATGDAGANTGELFF; cdr3_nt: TGTGCCACCGGTGACGCGGGGGCGAACACCGGGGAGCTGTTTTTT
clone_size: -; j_call: TRBJ2-3; d_call: -; v_call: TRBV9; cdr3_aa: CASSAGSTEVADTQYF; cdr3_nt: TGTGCCAGCAGCGCCGGGAGTACGGAGGTTGCAGATACGCAGTATTTT
clone_size: -; j_call: TRBJ1-1; d_call: TRBD1; v_call: TRBV28; cdr3_aa: CASSRGGMNTEAFF; cdr3_nt: TGTGCCAGCAGTCGAGGGGGCATGAACACTGAAGCTTTCTTT
clone_size: -; j_call: TRBJ1-2; d_call: -; v_call: TRBV28; cdr3_aa: CASSFETDNYGYTF; cdr3_nt: TGTGCCAGCAGTTTTGAGACAGACAACTATGGCTACACCTTC
clone_size: -; j_call: TRBJ2-1; d_call: -; v_call: TRBV5-4; cdr3_aa: CASSFYNEQFF; cdr3_nt: TGTGCCAGCAGCTTTTACAATGAGCAGTTCTTC
clone_size: -; j_call: TRBJ1-2; d_call: TRBD1; v_call: TRBV5-5; cdr3_aa: CASSLAGTGTNYGYTF; cdr3_nt: TGTGCCAGCAGCTTGGCCGGGACAGGGACTAACTATGGCTACACCTTC
clone_size: -; j_call: TRBJ1-5; d_call: -; v_call: TRBV28; cdr3_aa: CASSWGHNSNQPQHF; cdr3_nt: TGTGCCAGCAGTTGGGGACATAATAGCAATCAGCCCCAGCATTTT
clone_size: -; j_call: TRBJ1-1; d_call: -; v_call: TRBV7-3; cdr3_aa: CASSLTLTGGEAFF; cdr3_nt: TGTGCCAGCAGCTTAACGTTAACTGGGGGTGAAGCTTTCTTT
clone_size: -; j_call: TRBJ2-1; d_call: -; v_call: TRBV9; cdr3_aa: CASSVSGLAWNEQFF; cdr3_nt: TGTGCCAGCAGCGTTAGCGGACTTGCCTGGAATGAGCAGTTCTTC
clone_size: -; j_call: TRBJ2-7; d_call: TRBD2; v_call: TRBV19; cdr3_aa: CASSIDTSGRPYEQYF; cdr3_nt: TGTGCCAGTAGTATCGATACTAGCGGGAGGCCCTACGAGCAGTACTTC
clone_size: -; j_call: TRBJ1-2; d_call: -; v_call: TRBV7-9; cdr3_aa: CASSLGTSYGYTF; cdr3_nt: TGTGCCAGCAGCTTAGGGACAAGCTATGGCTACACCTTC
clone_size: -; j_call: TRBJ2-1; d_call: -; v_call: TRBV10-3; cdr3_aa: CAISESAQNNEQFF; cdr3_nt: TGTGCCATCAGTGAGTCTGCACAGAACAATGAGCAGTTCTTC
clone_size: -; j_call: TRBJ1-6; d_call: TRBD1; v_call: TRBV6-5; cdr3_aa: CASSPDRDNSPLHF; cdr3_nt: TGTGCCAGCAGCCCCGACAGGGATAATTCACCCCTCCACTTT
clone_size: -; j_call: TRBJ2-7; d_call: TRBD2; v_call: TRBV6-2/TRBV6-3; cdr3_aa: CASSPGLAGEWTYEQYF; cdr3_nt: TGTGCCAGCAGTCCGGGACTAGCGGGAGAATGGACCTACGAGCAGTACTTC
clone_size: few; j_call: TRBJ1-5; d_call: TRBD1; v_call: TRBV28; cdr3_aa: CASPLGDRGRFYSNQPQHF; cdr3_nt: TGTGCCAGCCCCCTGGGCGACAGGGGGCGGTTTTATAGCAATCAGCCCCAGCATTTT
clone_size: -; j_call: TRBJ2-5; d_call: TRBD1; v_call: TRBV14; cdr3_aa: CASSLQAGGGQTQYF; cdr3_nt: TGTGCCAGCAGCCTTCAGGCAGGGGGCGGACAGACCCAGTACTTC
clone_size: -; j_call: TRBJ1-2; d_call: -; v_call: TRBV24-1; cdr3_aa: CATSETGTYGYTF; cdr3_nt: TGTGCCACCAGTGAGACCGGGACATATGGCTACACCTTC
clone_size: -; j_call: TRBJ1-4; d_call: -; v_call: TRBV5-1; cdr3_aa: CASSPWGGGTNNEKLFF; cdr3_nt: TGCGCCAGCAGCCCGTGGGGCGGGGGCACAAATAATGAAAAACTGTTTTTT
clone_size: -; j_call: TRBJ1-6; d_call: -; v_call: TRBV9; cdr3_aa: CASTQGWGAYNSPLHF; cdr3_nt: TGTGCCAGCACCCAGGGGTGGGGAGCCTATAATTCACCCCTCCACTTT
clone_size: -; j_call: TRBJ2-3; d_call: TRBD2; v_call: TRBV7-2; cdr3_aa: CASSPGLAGAEADTQYF; cdr3_nt: TGTGCCAGCAGCCCCGGACTAGCGGGCGCAGAGGCAGATACGCAGTATTTT
clone_size: -; j_call: TRBJ2-5; d_call: -; v_call: TRBV10-1; cdr3_aa: CASGETQYF; cdr3_nt: TGCGCCAGCGGAGAGACCCAGTACTTC
clone_size: -; j_call: TRBJ2-1; d_call: TRBD2; v_call: TRBV4-1; cdr3_aa: CASSHGLAGDKGEQFF; cdr3_nt: TGCGCCAGCAGCCACGGACTAGCGGGAGATAAAGGTGAGCAGTTCTTC
clone_size: once; j_call: TRBJ2-1; d_call: -; v_call: TRBV5-1; cdr3_aa: CASSSRTPAPSSYNEQFF; cdr3_nt: TGCGCCAGCAGTTCAAGAACACCAGCCCCCTCCTCCTACAATGAGCAGTTCTTC
clone_size: -; j_call: TRBJ1-1; d_call: TRBD1; v_call: TRBV6-5; cdr3_aa: CASRSRDRPTEAFF; cdr3_nt: TGTGCCAGCAGGTCTCGGGACAGGCCCACTGAAGCTTTCTTT
clone_size: -; j_call: TRBJ1-1; d_call: -; v_call: TRBV11-3; cdr3_aa: CASSSGGFFLVGTEAFF; cdr3_nt: TGTGCCAGCAGCTCTGGGGGGTTTTTCTTAGTGGGCACTGAAGCTTTCTTT
clone_size: -; j_call: TRBJ2-1; d_call: -; v_call: TRBV13; cdr3_aa: CATEIGGLRLVNEQFF; cdr3_nt: TGTGCCACCGAAATTGGGGGTCTGAGGCTTGTGAATGAGCAGTTCTTC
clone_size: -; j_call: TRBJ1-1; d_call: TRBD1; v_call: TRBV5-1; cdr3_aa: CASSLGDRAQGDTEAFF; cdr3_nt: TGCGCCAGCAGCTTGGGCGACAGGGCGCAAGGAGACACTGAAGCTTTCTTT
clone_size: -; j_call: TRBJ1-4; d_call: TRBD1; v_call: TRBV19; cdr3_aa: CASSIMTGSNEKLFF; cdr3_nt: TGTGCCAGTAGTATAATGACAGGGTCTAATGAAAAACTGTTTTTT
clone_size: -; j_call: TRBJ1-5; d_call: -; v_call: TRBV10-2; cdr3_aa: CASSESGRYQPQHF; cdr3_nt: TGCGCCAGCAGTGAATCAGGGAGGTATCAGCCCCAGCATTTT
clone_size: -; j_call: TRBJ2-7; d_call: TRBD2; v_call: TRBV24-1; cdr3_aa: CATSDRTAGGPGEQYF; cdr3_nt: TGTGCCACCAGTGATAGGACGGCGGGAGGGCCGGGCGAGCAGTACTTC
clone_size: -; j_call: TRBJ2-2; d_call: TRBD1; v_call: TRBV13; cdr3_aa: CASSPRQGRVVTGELFF; cdr3_nt: TGTGCCAGCAGCCCCCGACAGGGACGGGTGGTCACCGGGGAGCTGTTTTTT
clone_size: few; j_call: TRBJ1-6; d_call: -; v_call: TRBV6-2/TRBV6-3; cdr3_aa: CASSPFWGAPLHF; cdr3_nt: TGTGCCAGCAGCCCTTTTTGGGGAGCTCCCCTCCACTTT
clone_size: -; j_call: TRBJ1-1; d_call: -; v_call: TRBV19; cdr3_aa: CASSRVNTEAFF; cdr3_nt: TGTGCCAGTAGTCGGGTCAACACTGAAGCTTTCTTT
clone_size: -; j_call: TRBJ1-1; d_call: -; v_call: TRBV10-3; cdr3_aa: CAIRGSDAGSETEAFF; cdr3_nt: TGTGCCATCAGGGGCTCCGATGCAGGGTCAGAAACTGAAGCTTTCTTT
clone_size: -; j_call: TRBJ2-1; d_call: TRBD1; v_call: TRBV13; cdr3_aa: CASSLIRGQGWGEQFF; cdr3_nt: TGTGCCAGCAGCTTAATTCGCGGACAGGGTTGGGGTGAGCAGTTCTTC
clone_size: -; j_call: TRBJ2-5; d_call: TRBD2; v_call: TRBV7-9; cdr3_aa: CASSLGGRAGETQYF; cdr3_nt: TGTGCCAGCAGCCTAGGCGGGAGGGCCGGGGAGACCCAGTACTTC
clone_size: -; j_call: TRBJ2-1; d_call: TRBD1; v_call: TRBV27; cdr3_aa: CASSLPPGQGAFYNEQFF; cdr3_nt: TGTGCCAGCAGTTTACCCCCGGGACAGGGGGCGTTCTACAATGAGCAGTTCTTC
clone_size: -; j_call: TRBJ2-1; d_call: -; v_call: TRBV19; cdr3_aa: CASSIGLADEQFF; cdr3_nt: TGTGCCAGTAGTATAGGTCTAGCAGACGAGCAGTTCTTC
clone_size: -; j_call: TRBJ1-1; d_call: -; v_call: TRBV7-9; cdr3_aa: CASSRRLNGEEAFF; cdr3_nt: TGTGCCAGCAGCCGGAGACTGAACGGGGAAGAAGCTTTCTTT
clone_size: -; j_call: TRBJ1-1; d_call: -; v_call: TRBV7-9; cdr3_aa: CASSLTGPNTEAFF; cdr3_nt: TGTGCCAGCAGCCTTACAGGCCCCAACACTGAAGCTTTCTTT
clone_size: -; j_call: TRBJ1-1; d_call: -; v_call: TRBV3-1/TRBV3-2; cdr3_aa: CASSQEGHRMNTEAFF; cdr3_nt: TGTGCCAGCAGCCAGGAGGGACATAGGATGAACACTGAAGCTTTCTTT
clone_size: -; j_call: TRBJ2-7; d_call: TRBD2; v_call: TRBV11-1; cdr3_aa: CASSLGEGRGYEQYF; cdr3_nt: TGTGCCAGCAGCTTGGGGGAGGGTAGAGGCTACGAGCAGTACTTC
clone_size: once; j_call: TRBJ2-7; d_call: TRBD1; v_call: TRBV19; cdr3_aa: CASSKDRGPYEQYF; cdr3_nt: TGTGCCAGTAGTAAGGACAGGGGGCCCTACGAGCAGTACTTC
clone_size: -; j_call: TRBJ1-2; d_call: -; v_call: TRBV12-3/TRBV12-4; cdr3_aa: CASSPFYGYTF; cdr3_nt: TGTGCCAGCAGTCCGTTCTATGGCTACACCTTC
clone_size: -; j_call: TRBJ2-7; d_call: -; v_call: TRBV11-1; cdr3_aa: CASSLALGGADRQYF; cdr3_nt: TGTGCCAGCAGCTTAGCCCTAGGGGGAGCAGATCGGCAGTACTTC
clone_size: -; j_call: TRBJ2-3; d_call: -; v_call: TRBV11-2; cdr3_aa: CASSFRTTTDTQYF; cdr3_nt: TGTGCCAGCAGCTTTCGGACCACCACAGATACGCAGTATTTT
clone_size: -; j_call: TRBJ2-5; d_call: -; v_call: TRBV19; cdr3_aa: CASSIAGFSETQYF; cdr3_nt: TGTGCCAGTAGTATAGCAGGGTTTTCGGAGACCCAGTACTTC
clone_size: -; j_call: TRBJ2-7; d_call: TRBD2; v_call: TRBV7-2; cdr3_aa: CASSLLAGGHNEQYF; cdr3_nt: TGTGCCAGCAGCTTATTGGCGGGAGGGCATAACGAGCAGTACTTC
clone_size: -; j_call: TRBJ1-6; d_call: -; v_call: TRBV4-3; cdr3_aa: CASSQERSAIPNSPLHF; cdr3_nt: TGCGCCAGCAGCCAAGAGCGATCCGCCATCCCGAATTCACCCCTCCACTTT
clone_size: -; j_call: TRBJ1-5; d_call: -; v_call: TRBV3-1/TRBV3-2; cdr3_aa: CASSQTGTFNQPQHF; cdr3_nt: TGTGCCAGCAGCCAAACCGGGACCTTCAATCAGCCCCAGCATTTT
clone_size: -; j_call: TRBJ1-4; d_call: -; v_call: TRBV4-1; cdr3_aa: CASSLDGVLDPTGEKLFF; cdr3_nt: TGCGCCAGCAGCCTAGATGGGGTTTTGGACCCTACGGGGGAAAAACTGTTTTTT
clone_size: few; j_call: TRBJ1-1; d_call: -; v_call: TRBV9; cdr3_aa: CASSVGVRLPATEAFF; cdr3_nt: TGTGCCAGCAGCGTAGGAGTTCGGCTCCCAGCGACTGAAGCTTTCTTT
clone_size: -; j_call: TRBJ2-2; d_call: TRBD2; v_call: TRBV24-1; cdr3_aa: CATSDPLAGTNTGELFF; cdr3_nt: TGTGCCACCAGTGATCCATTAGCGGGAACGAACACCGGGGAGCTGTTTTTT
clone_size: -; j_call: TRBJ2-7; d_call: -; v_call: TRBV27; cdr3_aa: CASREEGLDYEQYF; cdr3_nt: TGTGCCAGCAGAGAAGAGGGTCTTGACTACGAGCAGTACTTC